This T cell receptor (beta chain) was retrieved from a study of T cell changes during pregnancy in multiple sclerosis. The table came from immunoSEQ multiplex PCR; TCRdb's copy has only in-frame clones and leaves some out. The sample comprises 55,000 to 85,000 clones, less than 95% of which are singletons, and 0.45% to 0.7% rests with the top ten. The sequence derives from a female donor with multiple sclerosis, enrolled in a pregnancy study. Material: peripheral blood, obtained in the third trimester of pregnancy.

The CDR3 sequence: CASSTVRVLYGTEAFF. The DNA for the CDR3 is TGTGCCAGCAGCACCGTGAGGGTCCTATACGGCACTGAAGCTTTCTTT. This chain uses TRBV27 with TRBJ1-1; D gene ambiguous. The CDR3 runs to 16 residues. Deletions cut 6 bases from V and 4 bases from J, with 21 bases between. Germline CDR1 reads MNHEY; CDR2 reads SMNVEV (reference sequence).